The rows below give T cell receptor beta chains drawn from one sample of a study of T cell changes during pregnancy in multiple sclerosis. The protocol was immunoSEQ multiplex PCR, while the TCRdb copy is restricted to in-frame clones and leaves out a portion. Of some 99,000 clones in the sample, approximately 93% are singletons; the top ten hold 0.99%. The material sequenced was peripheral blood, taken after pregnancy. These TCRs come from a female donor with multiple sclerosis, enrolled in a pregnancy study. Both conserved end residues are part of each CDR3. D genes are given only for firm matches.

TRBJ2-1 TRBV5-4 TRBD2 TGTGCCAGCAGCTCCCCCGGACTAGCGGGATCCTACAATGAGCAGTTCTTC CASSSPGLAGSYNEQFF
TRBJ2-7 TRBV6-1 TRBD2 TGTGCCAGCAGTGAATTGGGACTAGTAGACTACGAGCAGTACTTC CASSELGLVDYEQYF
TRBJ2-7 TRBV9 TRBD2 TGTGCCAGCAGCGTAGGGGCTAGCGGAACGACGGCCTACGAGCAGTACTTC CASSVGASGTTAYEQYF
TRBJ1-5 TRBV2 . TGTGCCAGCAGTGGCGTTGGTCGGCAGCCCCAGCATTTT CASSGVGRQPQHF
TRBJ1-2 TRBV29-1 . TGCAGCGTCACCTCAGGATCAGGCTATGGCTACACCTTC CSVTSGSGYGYTF
TRBJ2-1 TRBV7-9 TRBD2 TGTGCCAGCAGCCCCTCACTAGCGGGAGCTGATGAGCAGTTCTTC CASSPSLAGADEQFF
TRBJ2-7 TRBV18 TRBD2 TGTGCCAGCTCACCACCGGGAGGGAGAGGTTACGAGCAGTACTTC CASSPPGGRGYEQYF
TRBJ2-3 TRBV5-8 . TGTGCCAGCAGCTTGGGGTCCGGACACCTCAGCACAGATACGCAGTATTTT CASSLGSGHLSTDTQYF
TRBJ1-1 TRBV11-2 TRBD1 TGTGCCAGCAGACTTACGGGACAGGGCGCGAACACTGAAGCTTTCTTT CASRLTGQGANTEAFF
TRBJ2-2 TRBV2 . TGTGCCAGCAGAAAGAGCCGGGCCGGGGAGCTGTTTTTT CASRKSRAGELFF
TRBJ2-7 TRBV6-5 TRBD1 TGTGCCAGCACCGAGACAGGGTTTGGGTACGAGCAGTACTTC CASTETGFGYEQYF